This passage covers 24 T cell receptor beta chains from one sample sequenced in a study of T cell clonotyping in hematopoietic cell transplantation. Time point reported: recipient sample about 28 days before transplant, after cytoreduction. Sequencing was performed with immunoSEQ multiplex PCR; in TCRdb, only in-frame clones are kept and a portion is missing. The sample includes approximately 30,000 clones, less than 85% of them seen just once. Sequenced material: peripheral blood mononuclear cells, taken before stem cell transplant. These receptors all stem from a man in his forties with acute myeloid leukemia. Some clones in this sample may be carry-over from other donors' samples.

The rearrangement links TRBV28 to TRBJ1-2; D unresolved. The CDR3 runs 12 residues. Germline assignment: CDR1 MDHEN and CDR2 SYDVKM. V was trimmed by 6 bases and J by 7 bases, leaving 12 bases between them. The CDR3 sequence is CASSREVGGYTF. The CDR3 DNA sequence: TGTGCCAGCAGCCGCGAGGTGGGTGGCTACACCTTC.

The CDR3 DNA sequence: TGTGCCAGCCAGCTTTACCGGGGGGTAACCACTGAAGCTTTCTTT. Translated: CASQLYRGVTTEAFF. The chain has TRBV6-5 and TRBJ1-1, with a tentative D call TRBD1 (5 bases). The V end lost 8 bases, the J end lost 4 bases, and 20 bases lay between the germline ends. This CDR3 region has 15 residues. The germline V gene has CDR1 MNHEY and CDR2 SVGAGI.

There are a few counts of this clone. The gene calls are TRBV5-4 and TRBJ1-1; possibly TRBD1 for D (5 bases). This CDR3 has 12 residues. Per germline, CDR1 SGHNT and CDR2 YYREEE (reference sequence). Trimming removed 10 bases at V and 2 bases at J, with 12 bases between. In DNA form, the CDR3 reads TGTGCCGGCCGGCGGGACAACACTGAAGCTTTCTTT. Its translation is CAGRRDNTEAFF.

The chain carries TRBV5-1 and TRBJ2-7; 13 bases are shared with TRBD2. Germline V CDR1 and CDR2: SGHRS, YFSETQ. The CDR3 loop spans 20 amino acids. V shed 7 bases and J 8 bases; nucleotides not matched to a gene: 27. The CDR3, as DNA: TGCGCCAGCGGCTACAGGCCAGGACTAGCGGGAGACCACACTTTTGAAAAGCAGTACTTC. This encodes CASGYRPGLAGDHTFEKQYF.

The J gene is TRBJ2-1, the V gene TRBV25-1; D is perhaps TRBD1 or TRBD2 (6 bases each). CDR1 and CDR2 from the germline V gene are MGHDK and SYGVNS. V lost 3 bases, J lost 8 bases, and 14 bases lay in between. The CDR3 is 14 residues long. Here the CDR3 DNA reads TGTGCCAGCAGTGACGTGGGGGGCAGGGATGAGCAGTTCTTC. This sequence encodes CASSDVGGRDEQFF.

Only a few counts were recorded for this clone. This rearrangement joins TRBV30 to TRBJ1-3; D uncertain. This CDR3 has 14 residues. Germline V gene data show CDR1 as GTSNPN and CDR2 as SVGIG (reference sequence). Trimming stripped 5 bases from V and 0 bases from J, with 11 bases between. The CDR3, as DNA: TGTGCCTGGGCTGGTCTCTCCTCTGGAAACACCATATATTTT. This translates into CAWAGLSSGNTIYF.

This chain links TRBV5-1 with TRBJ1-1; perhaps TRBD1 as D (5 bases). V was pared by 0 bases and J by 1 base, with 10 bases between. The germline gives CDR1 SGHRS, CDR2 YFSETQ. The CDR3 spans 15 residues. The CDR3 DNA reads TGCGCCAGCAGCTTGGATGCGGGGCGGAACACTGAAGCTTTCTTT. Translating gives CASSLDAGRNTEAFF. Variable domain in full (rest from reference TRBV5-1 and TRBJ1-1): KAGVTQTPRYLIKTRGQQVTLSCSPISGHRSVSWYQQTPGQGLQFLFEYFSETQRNKGNFPGRFSGRQFSNSRSEMNVSTLELGDSALYLCASSLDAGRNTEAFFGQGTRLTVV.

This chain joins TRBV5-6 and TRBJ2-7; D unclear. Deletions cut 2 bases from V and 4 bases from J, with 7 bases between. The CDR3 contains 12 residues. The germline V gene has CDR1 SGHDT and CDR2 YYEEEE. CDR3 protein: CASSFQWYEQYF. The CDR3 nucleotides read TGTGCCAGCAGCTTTCAGTGGTACGAGCAGTACTTC. The full variable domain, with the rest looked up from reference TRBV5-6 and TRBJ2-7, is DAGVTQSPTHLIKTRGQQVTLRCSPKSGHDTVSWYQQALGQGPQFIFQYYEEEERQRGNFPDRFSGHQFPNYSSELNVNALLLGDSALYLCASSFQWYEQYFGPGTRLTVT.

This chain connects TRBV6-1 to TRBJ2-6; D may correspond to TRBD1 or TRBD2 (5 bases each). This CDR3 comprises 14 residues. Germline V gene data show CDR1 as MNHNS and CDR2 as SASEGT. Trimming pared 6 bases from V and 2 bases from J, leaving 8 bases between. The CDR3: CASRGVTGANVLTF. The DNA for the CDR3 is TGTGCCAGCAGGGGGGTGACTGGGGCCAACGTCCTGACTTTC.

The J gene is TRBJ1-1, the V gene TRBV7-9; D is uncertain. The V and J ends lost 1 base and 8 bases respectively, with 8 bases between them. The CDR3 sequence is 12 residues long. CDR1 is SEHNR and CDR2 is FQNEAQ in the germline V gene (reference sequence). The CDR3 protein is CASSLGKAEAFF. The CDR3 nucleotides are TGTGCCAGCAGCTTAGGAAAGGCGGAAGCTTTCTTT.

The chain links TRBV30 to TRBJ1-2; D is ambiguous. V shed 0 bases and J shed 8 bases, with 7 bases lying between them. In germline, CDR1 is GTSNPN, CDR2 SVGIG (reference sequence). The CDR3 extends over 11 amino acids. CDR3 in amino acids: CAWSVLGGYTF. The CDR3 DNA reads as TGTGCCTGGAGTGTACTCGGGGGCTACACCTTC.

This chain joins TRBV7-2 and TRBJ2-7; D ambiguous. Germline CDR1 is SGHTA and CDR2 is FQGNSA. V dropped 0 bases and J dropped 7 bases, with 4 bases sitting between them. CDR3 size: 11 residues. The CDR3 reads CASSLAREQYF. CDR3 in DNA: TGTGCCAGCAGCTTAGCCCGAGAGCAGTACTTC.

The rearrangement links TRBV28 to TRBJ1-5, with D possibly being TRBD1 (5 bases). This CDR3 region has 15 residues. Per germline, CDR1 MDHEN and CDR2 SYDVKM. With 7 bases removed from V and 2 bases from J, the gap between germline ends came to 15 bases. DNA of the CDR3: TGTGCCAGCACCGATCAGGGCAGGGGCAATCAGCCCCAGCATTTT. Encoded protein: CASTDQGRGNQPQHF.

The CDR3 DNA sequence: TGCAGCGCCGTGGACAGTTTATCTGGAAACACCATATATTTT. Encoded protein: CSAVDSLSGNTIYF. The chain recombines TRBV29-1 with TRBJ1-3, with D perhaps TRBD1 (6 bases). Germline-derived CDR1 and CDR2 are SQVTM and ANQGSEA. The CDR3 length is 14 residues. The V end lost 7 bases, the J end lost 1 base, and 14 bases lay between the germline ends.

The rearrangement joins TRBV11-3 to TRBJ2-7; 7 bases agree with TRBD1. J gave up 2 bases and V 5 bases, and 9 bases lay outside the gene matches. Germline V gene lookup returns CDR1 SGHNT and CDR2 YENEEA. This CDR3 contains 15 residues. The CDR3 DNA follows: TGTGCCAGCAGCCCCCGCCGGGACAGTGCCTACGAGCAGTACTTC. Its translation is CASSPRRDSAYEQYF.

The chain combines TRBV11-2 with TRBJ1-1, with D perhaps matching TRBD1 (5 bases). The CDR3 spans 15 residues. Trimming stripped 5 bases from V and 0 bases from J, with 13 bases between. Germline CDR1 and CDR2: SGHAT and FQNNGV. DNA of the CDR3: TGTGCCAGCAGCATCGGGGGAAACTTGAACACTGAAGCTTTCTTT. It yields the protein CASSIGGNLNTEAFF.

J is TRBJ2-1 and V is TRBV20-1; D call uncertain. With 2 bases removed from V and 9 bases from J, the gap between germline ends came to 5 bases. The CDR3 runs to 10 residues. Per germline, CDR1 DFQATT and CDR2 SNEGSKA (reference sequence). This chain's CDR3 is CSARRSEQFF. CDR3 sequence (DNA): TGCAGTGCTAGACGGAGTGAGCAGTTCTTC.

This clone was seen only a few times. This chain connects TRBV5-1 to TRBJ2-3; D might be TRBD1 or TRBD2, each matching 5 bases. Germline V CDR1 and CDR2: SGHRS, YFSETQ. CDR3 length: 14 amino acids. V was trimmed by 4 bases and J by 5 bases, leaving 14 bases between them. The CDR3 bases are TGCGCCAGCAGCCCCGGGACCTTGATAGATACGCAGTATTTT. It translates to CASSPGTLIDTQYF.

This rearrangement joins TRBV19 to TRBJ1-4, with D uncertain. The CDR3 has 15 residues. Germline lookup yields CDR1 LNHDA and CDR2 SQIVND (reference sequence). Trimming removed 0 bases from V and 4 bases from J, with 9 bases in between. DNA for the CDR3: TGTGCCAGTAGTATAGAGGGAACTGTTAATGAAAAACTGTTTTTT. This gives the protein CASSIEGTVNEKLFF.

This chain joins TRBV11-1 and TRBJ2-5; D is unresolved. There are 14 residues in the CDR3. Trimming stripped 3 bases from V and 0 bases from J, with 8 bases between. CDR1 is SGHAT, CDR2 FQDESV, per germline (reference sequence). Written as DNA, the CDR3 is TGTGCCAGCAGCTTGGATCGGTACCAAGAGACCCAGTACTTC. It translates to CASSLDRYQETQYF.

This clone was counted only a few times. The J gene is TRBJ2-7, the V gene TRBV4-2; a weak D match, TRBD2 (6 bases). This CDR3 comprises 13 residues. Germline CDR1 is LGHNA and CDR2 is YNFKEQ. Trimming removed 4 bases at V and 5 bases at J, with 12 bases between. For the CDR3, the DNA is TGTGCCAGCAGCCCGTCGGGAGTGAACGAGCAGTACTTC. Translated: CASSPSGVNEQYF.

The genes are TRBV7-8 and TRBJ2-1; D gene unclear. This CDR3 is built from 15 residues. Trimming removed 4 bases from V and 0 bases from J, with 10 bases in between. Germline V CDR1 and CDR2: SGHVS, FQNEAQ. In DNA, the CDR3 is TGTGCCAGCAGCTCTCCAAAGGTCTCCTACAATGAGCAGTTCTTC. It codes for CASSSPKVSYNEQFF.

This clone has a single count. The rearrangement uses TRBV19 and TRBJ1-6; D is possibly TRBD1 (5 bases). The CDR3 loop spans 14 amino acids. Germline CDR1 LNHDA, CDR2 SQIVND (reference sequence). The V and J ends lost 0 bases and 7 bases respectively, with 7 bases between them. CDR3 in DNA: TGTGCCAGTAGTATAGAGGCAGGGAATTCACCCCTCCACTTT. It specifies CASSIEAGNSPLHF. The whole variable domain, remainder taken from reference TRBV19 and TRBJ1-6, is DGGITQSPKYLFRKEGQNVTLSCEQNLNHDAMYWYRQDPGQGLRLIYYSQIVNDFQKGDIAEGYSVSREKKESFPLTVTSAQKNPTAFYLCASSIEAGNSPLHFGNGTRLTVT.

The chain links TRBV9 to TRBJ2-1, with D possibly TRBD2 on 5 matching bases. Germline CDR1 SGDLS, CDR2 YYNGEE. Trimming cost V 3 bases and J 1 base, with 14 bases left between them. The CDR3 extends over 16 amino acids. The CDR3 DNA follows: TGTGCCAGCAGCGCAGACGGTAGCGATTCCTACAATGAGCAGTTCTTC. This encodes CASSADGSDSYNEQFF.